A single sample is the source of the 29 T cell receptor beta chains below, sequenced in a study of a mutant IDH1 vaccine in newly diagnosed glioma. Data came from immunoSEQ multiplex PCR; TCRdb stores just in-frame clones and leaves some out. This table holds around 29,000 clones, about 76% found once. These receptors' antigens are unknown. The time point here: week 35, safety follow-up. Alongside topical imiquimod, each dose of vaccine comprised 300 ug of mutant IDH1 20-mer peptide. The sequencing used PBMCs, collected from a glioma patient whose treatment included an IDH1 peptide vaccine. All receptors derive from a man aged 45 to 65 with glioma.

The J gene is TRBJ2-7, the V gene TRBV5-6, with D possibly matching TRBD1 (6 bases). Germline V lookup: CDR1 SGHDT, CDR2 YYEEEE. Trimming removed 2 bases at V and 4 bases at J, with 19 bases between. The CDR3 is 16 amino acids. CDR3 in amino acids: CASSLEGRGVLYEQYF. In DNA form, the CDR3 reads TGTGCCAGCAGCTTAGAGGGCAGGGGAGTCCTTTACGAGCAGTACTTC.

The J gene is TRBJ2-7, the V gene TRBV4-1; 12 nucleotides align to TRBD1. Per the germline V gene, CDR1 is MGHRA and CDR2 is YSYEKL. J lost 6 bases, V lost 4 bases, and 10 bases had no gene match. The length of the CDR3 is 16 residues. CDR3 in DNA: TGCGCCAGCAGCCCGGGTCAGGGGACAGGGGGCCCCGAGCAGTACTTC. It translates to CASSPGQGTGGPEQYF.

This clone counts as medium-sized. The chain recombines TRBV28 with TRBJ2-1; 8 nucleotides align to TRBD1. CDR3 size: 14 residues. The V and J ends lost 5 bases and 8 bases, in that order; junction bases with no gene match: 8. Germline-derived CDR1 and CDR2 are MDHEN and SYDVKM. CDR3 nucleotide sequence: TGTGCCAGCAGTCGGACAGGGATTATCTATGAGCAGTTCTTC. It encodes CASSRTGIIYEQFF.

This sequence joins TRBV28 and TRBJ1-5; D not resolved. The CDR3 spans 15 residues. Trimming took off 2 bases at V and 5 bases at J, with 13 bases between the two ends. The germline CDR1 and CDR2 sequences are MDHEN and SYDVKM. The CDR3 bases are TGTGCCAGCAGTTTAACGGCTGACCCGGATCAGCCCCAGCATTTT. Residues: CASSLTADPDQPQHF.

The chain uses TRBV28 and TRBJ2-1; 8 bases are shared with TRBD2. V lost 5 bases and J lost 7; bases outside the gene matches: 10. The CDR3 loop spans 15 amino acids. CDR1 MDHEN and CDR2 SYDVKM come from the germline V gene. The CDR3 DNA reads as TGTGCCAGCAGTACTGCGGGAGGAGGTTCTAATGAGCAGTTCTTC. It yields the protein CASSTAGGGSNEQFF.

There are a few counts of this clone. The J gene is TRBJ1-1, the V gene TRBV6-1; 8 bases fit TRBD1. After removal of 4 bases from V and 4 bases from J, the junction contained 5 bases not matched to a gene. This CDR3 has 14 amino acids. Germline V gene sequence: CDR1 MNHNS, CDR2 SASEGT. The CDR3 spells CASSVQGAGTEAFF. In DNA form, the CDR3 reads TGTGCCAGCAGTGTGCAGGGGGCCGGCACTGAAGCTTTCTTT.

This chain uses TRBV6-1 with TRBJ1-3; maybe TRBD1 (5 bases). The ends were cut back, 5 bases at V and 3 bases at J, with 14 bases in the middle. The CDR3 runs 15 residues. Germline CDR1 reads MNHNS; CDR2 reads SASEGT. The CDR3 DNA follows: TGTGCCAGCAGTTCGCCAGCAGGGAGTGGAAACACCATATATTTT. This gives the protein CASSSPAGSGNTIYF.

J is TRBJ1-1 and V is TRBV30; D might be TRBD1 (5 bases). The V end lost 4 bases, the J end lost 4 bases, and 10 bases lay between the germline ends. The CDR3 runs to 12 residues. CDR1 and CDR2 from the germline V gene are GTSNPN and SVGIG (reference sequence). This chain's CDR3 is CAWTGFGTEAFF. CDR3 DNA sequence: TGTGCCTGGACAGGGTTTGGCACTGAAGCTTTCTTT.

This clone was found a few times. The chain joins TRBV27 to TRBJ2-6; D is perhaps TRBD2 (5 bases). V gave up 2 bases and J gave up 2 bases, with 13 bases separating them. The CDR3 runs 17 residues. Germline V CDR1 and CDR2: MNHEY, SMNVEV (reference sequence). CDR3 protein: CASSLTSGIAGANVLTF. In nucleotides, the CDR3 is TGTGCCAGCAGTTTAACGTCCGGGATCGCTGGGGCCAACGTCCTGACTTTC.

The genes are TRBV5-4 and TRBJ2-3, with D uncertain. Looked up from germline, CDR1 is SGHNT and CDR2 is YYREEE (reference sequence). The CDR3 is 13 amino acids. Trimming took 4 bases from V and 2 from J, leaving 8 bases between them. CDR3 region: CASSADPTDTQYF. In nucleotides, the CDR3 is TGTGCCAGCAGCGCGGACCCCACAGATACGCAGTATTTT.

The V gene is TRBV18, the J gene TRBJ2-3; D unclear. Trimming shortened V by 0 bases and J by 2 bases, and 0 bases separated the two germline ends. Germline loops: CDR1 KGHSH, CDR2 LQKENI. CDR3 size: 12 residues. The CDR3 region is CASSPPTDTQYF. The CDR3 nucleotides are TGTGCCAGCTCACCACCCACAGATACGCAGTATTTT. Using reference TRBV18 and TRBJ2-3 for the parts outside the CDR3, the full variable domain is NAGVMQNPRHLVRRRGQEARLRCSPMKGHSHVYWYRQLPEEGLKFMVYLQKENIIDESGMPKERFSAEFPKEGPSILRIQQVVRGDSAAYFCASSPPTDTQYFGPGTRLTVL.

The CDR3 sequence is CASSPGTGAHHFTEAFF. CDR3 in DNA: TGTGCCAGCAGCCCAGGGACAGGGGCCCACCACTTCACTGAAGCTTTCTTT. The chain uses TRBV14 and TRBJ1-1; 10 bases line up with TRBD1. This CDR3 has 17 amino acids. Germline lookup yields CDR1 SGHDN and CDR2 FVKESK. J lost 4 bases, V lost 4 bases, and 12 bases had no gene match.

The rearrangement uses TRBV19 and TRBJ2-6; no reliable D call. The CDR3 contains 14 residues. V lost 10 bases and J lost 0, with 10 bases in between. Germline values: CDR1 LNHDA, CDR2 SQIVND (reference sequence). CDR3 sequence reads: CAIRDFSGANVLTF. CDR3 DNA sequence: TGTGCCATCCGAGACTTCTCTGGGGCCAACGTCCTGACTTTC.

This chain joins TRBV6-1 and TRBJ2-6; D not certain. Germline V lookup: CDR1 MNHNS, CDR2 SASEGT. Trimming cost V 0 bases and J 0 bases, with 3 bases left between them. The CDR3 sequence is 15 residues long. The CDR3 region has the DNA TGTGCCAGCAGTGAAGCGAGCTCTGGGGCCAACGTCCTGACTTTC. Its protein is CASSEASSGANVLTF.

V is TRBV30 and J is TRBJ2-3; D possibly uses TRBD1 or TRBD2 (6 bases each). Per germline, CDR1 GTSNPN and CDR2 SVGIG (reference sequence). V gave up 3 bases and J gave up 5 bases, with 12 bases separating them. The CDR3 length is 13 residues. CDR3 amino acids: CAWRRGAKDTQYF. CDR3 coding DNA: TGTGCCTGGAGAAGGGGGGCCAAAGATACGCAGTATTTT.

The J gene is TRBJ1-1, the V gene TRBV28; no clear D gene. The germline V gene encodes CDR1 MDHEN and CDR2 SYDVKM. The CDR3 loop spans 11 amino acids. Trimming took 7 bases from V and 11 from J, leaving 14 bases between them. The CDR3 spells CASTVVGMAFF. The CDR3 DNA reads as TGTGCCAGCACAGTTGTAGGGATGGCTTTCTTT. Based on the CDR3 plus reference TRBV28 and TRBJ1-1, the full variable domain is DVKVTQSSRYLVKRTGEKVFLECVQDMDHENMFWYRQDPGLGLRLIYFSYDVKMKEKGDIPEGYSVSREKKERFSLILESASTNQTSMYLCASTVVGMAFFGQGTRLTVV.

The rearrangement joins TRBV29-1 to TRBJ2-2, with D unclear. The CDR3 is 12 amino acids. V was shortened by 3 bases and J by 1 base, with 3 bases between the two germline ends. CDR1 and CDR2 from the germline V gene are SQVTM and ANQGSEA. DNA of the CDR3: TGCAGCGTTGAGGGGAACACCGGGGAGCTGTTTTTT. Translation: CSVEGNTGELFF.

The V gene is TRBV9, the J gene TRBJ2-3; D uncertain. Trimming shortened V by 2 bases and J by 4 bases, and 11 bases separated the two germline ends. The CDR3 sequence is 14 residues long. Germline values: CDR1 SGDLS, CDR2 YYNGEE. CDR3 coding DNA: TGTGCCAGCAGCGTGCTCTCAACCCCAGATACGCAGTATTTT. Translating it yields CASSVLSTPDTQYF. The full variable domain, with the rest looked up from reference TRBV9 and TRBJ2-3, is DSGVTQTPKHLITATGQRVTLRCSPRSGDLSVYWYQQSLDQGLQFLIQYYNGEERAKGNILERFSAQQFPDLHSELNLSSLELGDSALYFCASSVLSTPDTQYFGPGTRLTVL.

The J gene is TRBJ1-2, the V gene TRBV20-1; D might be TRBD1 (5 bases). CDR1 and CDR2 (germline): DFQATT, SNEGSKA (reference sequence). The CDR3 length is 11 residues. V lost 7 bases and J 2 bases, leaving 8 bases between the germline ends. The CDR3 loop reads CSGGVNYGYTF. Here the CDR3 DNA reads TGCAGTGGAGGGGTAAACTATGGCTACACCTTC.

This chain connects TRBV2 to TRBJ2-7; D tentatively reads TRBD1 or TRBD2 (5 bases each). V lost 6 bases, J lost 6 bases, and 21 bases lay in between. The germline V gene encodes CDR1 SNHLY and CDR2 FYNNEI. This CDR3 has 15 residues. The CDR3 spells CASRALGRAGGEQYF. The CDR3, as DNA: TGTGCCAGCAGGGCTCTCGGGCGCGCTGGGGGCGAGCAGTACTTC.

The V gene is TRBV29-1, the J gene TRBJ2-3, with 8 bases matching TRBD2. The CDR3 is 11 residues long. CDR1 is SQVTM, CDR2 ANQGSEA, per germline. With 5 bases clipped from V and 8 bases from J, the junction kept 3 bases outside the gene matches. CDR3 protein: CSVFRGGTQYF. CDR3 in DNA: TGCAGCGTTTTCCGGGGGGGTACGCAGTATTTT.

Worth noting for this clone: At one boundary the junction diverges from the germline segment, which might be a read error. CDR3 bases: TGTGCCAGCAGCCAAGGACAGGATCCCCACTTC. Its protein product is CASSQGQDPHF. The chain joins TRBV14 to TRBJ2-7; D possibly corresponds to TRBD1 (6 bases). The CDR3 length is 11 residues. Germline CDR1 is SGHDN and CDR2 is FVKESK.

This sequence joins TRBV29-1 and TRBJ2-1, with TRBD1 matching over 8 bases. V shed 5 bases and J 1 base; nucleotides not matched to a gene: 7. This CDR3 has 15 residues. CDR1 is SQVTM and CDR2 is ANQGSEA in the germline V gene. CDR3 sequence (DNA): TGCAGCGTTCGGCAGGGGGCTCGGTCCTACAATGAGCAGTTCTTC. Translation gives CSVRQGARSYNEQFF.

The gene calls are TRBV6-5 and TRBJ2-1, with D perhaps matching TRBD1 or TRBD2 (6 bases each). Deletions cut 5 bases from V and 14 bases from J, with 16 bases between. CDR1 and CDR2 from the germline V gene are MNHEY and SVGAGI. CDR3 size: 12 residues. As DNA, the CDR3 is TGTGCCAGCAGTCCGGACAGCGGGCATGAGTTCTTC. It is translated as CASSPDSGHEFF.

This clone was detected once. Here the CDR3 reads CASSPEGDTEAFF. The CDR3 DNA sequence: TGTGCCAGCAGCCCCGAGGGGGACACTGAAGCTTTCTTT. This chain uses TRBV11-3 with TRBJ1-1, with a weak D call TRBD1 (6 bases). Trimming took off 5 bases at V and 3 bases at J, with 10 bases between the two ends. Germline CDR1 SGHNT, CDR2 YENEEA. CDR3 length: 13 residues.

V and J are TRBV19 and TRBJ1-4, with TRBD1 as a possible D gene (5 bases). This CDR3 has 15 amino acids. Germline CDR1 and CDR2: LNHDA and SQIVND (reference sequence). Trimming cost V 5 bases and J 7 bases, with 17 bases left between them. CDR3 DNA sequence: TGTGCCAGTAGTGTCAGGGTCACGATCGGTGAAAAACTGTTTTTT. This sequence encodes CASSVRVTIGEKLFF.

This clone was seen a single time. The chain joins TRBV5-4 to TRBJ2-7, with 8 bases aligning to TRBD1. The CDR3 is 14 residues long. V trimming: 1 base; J trimming: 5 bases; junction bases outside the gene matches: 5. CDR1 SGHNT and CDR2 YYREEE come from the germline V gene (reference sequence). This CDR3 is CASSLRQGLDEQYF. The CDR3 DNA follows: TGTGCCAGCAGCTTGCGACAGGGGCTAGACGAGCAGTACTTC.

A few counts support this clone. The chain combines TRBV15 with TRBJ1-2; 7 nucleotides line up with TRBD1. The CDR3 extends over 16 amino acids. Germline loops: CDR1 LNHNV, CDR2 YYDKDF (reference sequence). The ends lost 5 bases at V and 3 bases at J; junction bases unmatched: 12. DNA of the CDR3: TGTGCCACCAGCTTAACGGAGGGGGCGCCTGACTATGGCTACACCTTC. Translated: CATSLTEGAPDYGYTF.

The chain is built from TRBV5-4 and TRBJ2-7; D is perhaps TRBD2 (9 bases). CDR1 is SGHNT, CDR2 YYREEE, per germline (reference sequence). The CDR3 totals 16 residues. The V and J ends lost 6 bases and 7 bases respectively, with 26 bases between them. CDR3: CASNTGGASGDSEQYF. The CDR3 region has the DNA TGTGCCAGCAATACAGGGGGGGCTAGCGGGGATTCGGAGCAGTACTTC.